This TCR beta chain was sequenced for a study of spatial heterogeneity in lung cancer. Regarding the study as a whole: It was found that expanded intratumoral alpha and beta TCR counts tracked tumor mutation counts.

Comments on this clonotype: Its antigen is not identified.

Using its own MiXCR run on the 5' RACE reads, TCRdb lists one record per CDR3 protein. The repertoire includes 15,000 to 20,000 distinct CDR3 sequences, 6.2% of them detected once, and under 7% sits in the top ten. The time point is: sample taken at primary tumor resection. CDR3 length: 15 amino acids. V lost 6 bases, J lost 1 base, and 6 bases stayed unmatched. Germline values: CDR1 DFQATT, CDR2 SNEGSKA (reference sequence). This TCR came from a male donor with early-stage non-small cell lung cancer. J is TRBJ2-4 and V is TRBV20-1, with 10 bases fitting TRBD2. This specimen was lung tumor tissue, taken at surgery. This CDR3 reads CSAPGSGGAKNIQYF. DNA for the CDR3: TGCAGTGCCCCGGGTAGCGGGGGGGCCAAAAACATTCAGTACTTC.